A single sample is the source of the 29 T cell receptor beta chains below, sequenced in a study of control samples from healthy donors and cancer patients. TCRdb keeps only in-frame clones here, not all; method: immunoSEQ multiplex PCR. The sample carries 95,000 to 100,000 clones, more than 85% recorded once. Input material: blood. Receptors originate from a man aged 25 to 40 in good health.

The genes are TRBV19 and TRBJ1-3; no clear D gene. The V end was cut by 1 base, the J end by 0 bases, with 10 bases between. This CDR3 is 16 amino acids long. Germline lookup yields CDR1 LNHDA and CDR2 SQIVND (reference sequence). CDR3: CASSIGGIPSGNTIYF. The CDR3 DNA reads TGTGCCAGTAGTATAGGCGGGATCCCCTCTGGAAACACCATATATTTT. Looking up the rest from reference TRBV19 and TRBJ1-3 gives the full variable domain: DGGITQSPKYLFRKEGQNVTLSCEQNLNHDAMYWYRQDPGQGLRLIYYSQIVNDFQKGDIAEGYSVSREKKESFPLTVTSAQKNPTAFYLCASSIGGIPSGNTIYFGEGSWLTVV.

The V gene is TRBV5-6, the J gene TRBJ2-2; 7 bases fit TRBD2. CDR1 is SGHDT and CDR2 is YYEEEE in the germline V gene. Trimming at V came to 3 bases and at J to 6 bases, leaving 14 bases not matched to a gene. The CDR3 length is 17 residues. CDR3 DNA: TGTGCCAGCAGCTGGAGAGGGTGGCGGGAGATCTCCGGGGAGCTGTTTTTT. This translates into CASSWRGWREISGELFF.

The V call is TRBV5-6, the J call TRBJ1-4, with D hard to call. The CDR3 runs to 13 residues. V lost 4 bases and J 7 bases, leaving 11 bases between the germline ends. Germline V lookup: CDR1 SGHDT, CDR2 YYEEEE. Here the CDR3 reads CASSRDKTEKLFF. In nucleotides, the CDR3 is TGTGCCAGCAGCCGAGACAAGACTGAAAAACTGTTTTTT.

The rearrangement uses TRBV7-9 and TRBJ2-7, with TRBD2 matching 7 bases. The J segment lost 3 bases and the V segment lost 4 bases, leaving 9 bases of the junction unmatched. CDR1 is SEHNR and CDR2 is FQNEAQ in the germline V gene (reference sequence). The CDR3 is made up of 15 amino acids. In nucleotides, the CDR3 is TGTGCCAGCAGCTCCTCTTCTAGCGGAGACTACGAGCAGTACTTC. This codes for CASSSSSSGDYEQYF.

The rearrangement joins TRBV7-3 to TRBJ2-5; 13 bases agree with TRBD2. V shed 5 bases and J 1 base; nucleotides not matched to a gene: 4. The germline V gene has CDR1 SGHTA and CDR2 FQGTGA. The CDR3 extends over 16 amino acids. Here the CDR3 reads CASSVGTSGIQETQYF. CDR3 sequence (DNA): TGTGCCAGCAGCGTAGGGACTAGCGGGATCCAAGAGACCCAGTACTTC.

The chain employs TRBV11-2 and TRBJ2-3; the match to TRBD2 covers 13 bases. Germline V gene lookup returns CDR1 SGHAT and CDR2 FQNNGV. The length of the CDR3 is 16 residues. V lost 6 bases to trimming and J lost 2 bases; unmatched junction nucleotides: 5. The CDR3 DNA reads as TGTGCCAGCAGACCGGGACTAGCGGGGCTCACAGATACGCAGTATTTT. Its protein product is CASRPGLAGLTDTQYF.

The V call is TRBV5-1, the J call TRBJ2-2; tentative D call: TRBD1 (6 bases). The CDR3 extends over 14 amino acids. Germline V gene data show CDR1 as SGHRS and CDR2 as YFSETQ. Trimming left V 7 bases short and J 2 bases short, with 12 bases between. In DNA, the CDR3 is TGCGCCAGCGAACCGGGACACAACACCGGGGAGCTGTTTTTT. As protein: CASEPGHNTGELFF.

This sequence joins TRBV10-1 and TRBJ1-1, with a weak D call TRBD1 (6 bases). The V end was cut by 4 bases, the J end by 12 bases, with 15 bases between. Germline CDR1 reads WNHNN; CDR2 reads SYGVQD (reference sequence). The CDR3 is 12 amino acids. CDR3 DNA: TGCGCCAGCAGTGCAGGGGCCCTGGGGTCTTTCTTT. This codes for CASSAGALGSFF.

The V and J genes are TRBV5-3 and TRBJ1-5; 10 bases match TRBD1. TRBV5-3 is sorted into the ORF group, with uncertain function. The CDR3 consists of 16 residues. The ends lost 4 bases at V and 4 bases at J; junction bases unmatched: 8. CDR3 DNA sequence: TGTGCCAGAAGCAGCCGACAGGGGGCTTTTAATCAGCCCCAGCATTTT. Translating gives CARSSRQGAFNQPQHF.

The V gene is TRBV24-1, the J gene TRBJ2-2; 9 positions match TRBD2. V shed 5 bases, J shed 2 bases, and the junction held 5 bases outside the gene matches. This CDR3 region has 16 residues. Germline V gene sequence: CDR1 KGHDR, CDR2 SFDVKD. The CDR3 loop reads CATSVAGALNTGELFF. CDR3 bases: TGTGCCACCAGTGTAGCGGGGGCCTTAAACACCGGGGAGCTGTTTTTT.

This chain joins TRBV7-3 and TRBJ2-5; 15 positions match TRBD2. Trimming removed 5 bases from V and 6 bases from J; junction bases left unmatched: 10. Germline V lookup: CDR1 SGHTA, CDR2 FQGTGA. This CDR3 region has 17 residues. The CDR3 reads CASSVWTSGGALKTQYF. DNA for the CDR3: TGTGCCAGCAGCGTCTGGACTAGCGGGGGGGCTTTGAAGACCCAGTACTTC. Full variable domain (missing parts from reference TRBV7-3 and TRBJ2-5): GAGVSQTPSNKVTEKGKYVELRCDPISGHTALYWYRQSLGQGPEFLIYFQGTGAADDSGLPNDRFFAVRPEGSVSTLKIQRTERGDSAVYLCASSVWTSGGALKTQYFGPGTRLLVL.

This clone was counted a few times. This chain joins TRBV15 and TRBJ2-1, with D possibly being TRBD1 or TRBD2 (6 bases each). The germline V and J ends were trimmed by 1 base and 7 bases, with 11 bases remaining between them. In germline, CDR1 is LNHNV, CDR2 YYDKDF (reference sequence). This CDR3 spans 14 amino acids. Written as DNA, the CDR3 is TGTGCCACCAGCAGAGGACAGGAGGGGAATGAGCAGTTCTTC. Its protein product is CATSRGQEGNEQFF.

This chain links TRBV24-1 with TRBJ2-1; a possible D gene is TRBD2 (7 bases). The CDR3 runs 15 residues. CDR1 is KGHDR and CDR2 is SFDVKD in the germline V gene. Trimming stripped 4 bases from V and 0 bases from J, with 9 bases between. The CDR3 nucleotides read TGTGCCACCAGTGAGGGAGGGGGCTCCTACAATGAGCAGTTCTTC. Its translation is CATSEGGGSYNEQFF.

This sequence joins TRBV6-6 and TRBJ1-4; no definite D call. Looked up from germline, CDR1 is MNHNY and CDR2 is SVGAGI (reference sequence). V lost 6 bases and J lost 6, with 11 bases in between. The CDR3 consists of 13 residues. The CDR3 here is CASSPRIYEKLFF. CDR3 nucleotides: TGTGCCAGCAGCCCCCGAATATATGAAAAACTGTTTTTT.

The rearrangement uses TRBV2 and TRBJ1-5, with 7 bases that match TRBD1. Germline trimming cut 3 bases from V and 3 bases from J; bases unmatched to any gene: 5. The CDR3 contains 15 residues. In germline, CDR1 is SNHLY, CDR2 FYNNEI. CDR3 sequence: CASSEDRNYNQPQHF. Written as DNA, the CDR3 is TGTGCCAGCAGTGAGGACAGGAACTACAATCAGCCCCAGCATTTT.

For the CDR3, the DNA is TGTGCCAGCAGCTTAGCAGGGGAAAAAGGAAACACCATATATTTT. As protein: CASSLAGEKGNTIYF. The rearrangement links TRBV7-2 to TRBJ1-3, with D perhaps TRBD1 (5 bases). Trimming shortened V by 0 bases and J by 4 bases, and 10 bases separated the two germline ends. This CDR3 has 15 amino acids. Germline CDR1 is SGHTA and CDR2 is FQGNSA.

The chain uses TRBV11-2 and TRBJ2-7; 10 nucleotides match TRBD2. Germline CDR1 and CDR2: SGHAT and FQNNGV. The V gene end was trimmed by 5 bases and the J gene end by 2 bases; junction bases not matched to a gene: 9. CDR3 length equals 16 residues. CDR3 amino acids: CASSPPGSGRTYEQYF. The CDR3 coding sequence is TGTGCCAGCAGCCCCCCAGGTAGCGGGAGGACCTACGAGCAGTACTTC.

With respect to this clone: In the same sample, other DNA sequences code for this CDR3. The chain combines TRBV19 with TRBJ2-5; D gene unclear. V dropped 4 bases and J dropped 0 bases, with 6 bases sitting between them. This CDR3 region has 13 residues. Germline CDR1 and CDR2: LNHDA and SQIVND (reference sequence). CDR3 residues: CASSRAYQETQYF. CDR3 sequence (DNA): TGTGCCAGTAGTAGGGCGTACCAAGAGACCCAGTACTTC.

The CDR3 region has the DNA TGTGCCAGTAGTATAGATCGGGTAACTAATGAGCAGTTCTTC. Protein: CASSIDRVTNEQFF. The chain has TRBV19 and TRBJ2-1; no definite D call. Germline-derived CDR1 and CDR2 are LNHDA and SQIVND (reference sequence). This CDR3 has 14 residues. Trimming pared 0 bases from V and 7 bases from J, leaving 10 bases between.

This clone has a handful of counts. The rearrangement joins TRBV6-1 to TRBJ1-2, with D hard to call. Germline V gene data show CDR1 as MNHNS and CDR2 as SASEGT. V was pared by 3 bases and J by 3 bases, with 8 bases between. This CDR3 comprises 13 residues. This chain's CDR3 is CASSEGQYYGYTF. DNA for the CDR3: TGTGCCAGCAGTGAGGGTCAGTACTATGGCTACACCTTC.

The chain carries TRBV11-2 and TRBJ1-1; no clear D. CDR3 length equals 15 residues. Germline CDR1 SGHAT, CDR2 FQNNGV. Trimming removed 3 bases from V and 0 bases from J, with 11 bases in between. CDR3 in amino acids: CASSFDRLVNTEAFF. The CDR3 nucleotides read TGTGCCAGCAGCTTTGACCGACTTGTGAACACTGAAGCTTTCTTT.

The gene calls are TRBV5-1 and TRBJ1-4; D gene unclear. The CDR3 sequence is 14 residues long. The germline V gene has CDR1 SGHRS and CDR2 YFSETQ. Trimming pared 0 bases from V and 4 bases from J, leaving 7 bases between. CDR3 residues: CASSLDPLNEKLFF. As DNA, the CDR3 is TGCGCCAGCAGCTTGGACCCACTTAATGAAAAACTGTTTTTT.

This rearrangement joins TRBV6-2 or TRBV6-3 to TRBJ1-5; a weak D match, TRBD1 (6 bases). This CDR3 contains 18 residues. CDR1 and CDR2 (germline): MNHEY, SVGEGT. The ends were cut back, 0 bases at V and 3 bases at J, with 18 bases in the middle. CDR3 sequence reads: CASSYSPWDITTNQPQHF. DNA of the CDR3: TGTGCCAGCAGTTACTCCCCCTGGGACATAACCACCAATCAGCCCCAGCATTTT.

The V and J genes are TRBV27 and TRBJ1-2; weak D call: TRBD1 (5 bases). Per the germline V gene, CDR1 is MNHEY and CDR2 is SMNVEV (reference sequence). V shed 5 bases and J shed 3 bases, with 28 bases lying between them. The CDR3 spans 19 residues. CDR3 in DNA: TGTGCCAGCAGTCCCCTACTCTCGGGGGTCGGGGGAAAAGACTATGGCTACACCTTC. This translates into CASSPLLSGVGGKDYGYTF.

This chain links TRBV18 with TRBJ1-2; 7 bases align to TRBD1. The CDR3 loop spans 14 amino acids. The V segment lost 0 bases and the J segment 5 bases; nucleotides outside the gene matches: 3. Germline CDR1 is KGHSH and CDR2 is LQKENI. CDR3 sequence reads: CASSPPGQMYGYTF. The DNA of the CDR3 is TGTGCCAGCTCACCACCGGGACAGATGTATGGCTACACCTTC.

The CDR3 region is CASSSWVGTEAFF. DNA for the CDR3: TGTGCCAGTAGTTCCTGGGTGGGCACTGAAGCTTTCTTT. The chain is built from TRBV19 and TRBJ1-1; no clear D gene. This CDR3 contains 13 residues. Germline CDR1 reads LNHDA; CDR2 reads SQIVND (reference sequence). Trimming pared 5 bases from V and 4 bases from J, leaving 11 bases between.

The V and J genes are TRBV19 and TRBJ1-1; D gene ambiguous. V was pared by 6 bases and J by 1 base, with 9 bases between. The germline CDR1 and CDR2 sequences are LNHDA and SQIVND (reference sequence). The CDR3 is 13 amino acids. In nucleotides, the CDR3 is TGTGCCAGTAGGCACCCCGCGAACACTGAAGCTTTCTTT. Translated: CASRHPANTEAFF.

This clone was counted between two and nine times. J is TRBJ1-5 and V is TRBV7-9; the D is unclear. The CDR3 has 17 residues. Germline CDR1 is SEHNR and CDR2 is FQNEAQ (reference sequence). Trimming pared 1 base from V and 2 bases from J, leaving 15 bases between. This CDR3 is CASSLGPGRIGNQPQHF. The DNA of the CDR3 is TGTGCCAGCAGCTTAGGCCCTGGTCGAATAGGCAATCAGCCCCAGCATTTT.

The V and J genes are TRBV14 and TRBJ2-7; 9 bases align to TRBD1. Trimming at V came to 5 bases and at J to 6 bases, leaving 5 bases not matched to a gene. Germline loops: CDR1 SGHDN, CDR2 FVKESK. The CDR3 loop spans 13 amino acids. In DNA, the CDR3 is TGTGCCAGCAGCTACAGGGGGCTCTCCGAGCAGTACTTC. Residues: CASSYRGLSEQYF.